This T cell receptor beta chain is drawn from a study of T cell repertoires in cytomegalovirus infection. On the study more broadly: Both a matching HLA type and CMV infection were indicated by public TCR beta signatures. Broader study findings: What dominated the ex vivo response were HLA-C-restricted CMV-specific TCR beta clonotypes.

TCRdb recomputed calls from the reads with MiXCR, one row per CDR3 protein. Of about 110,000 distinct CDR3 sequences in the sample, roughly 39% were seen once. The V gene's germline CDR1 is SEHNR and CDR2 FQNEAQ (reference sequence). Trimming pared 5 bases from V and 2 bases from J, leaving 16 bases between. There are 16 residues in the CDR3. Details on this clonotype: Antigen: not known.

This TCR derives from a human donor in good health (CMV status not recorded). Some clones in this sample may be carry-over from other donors' samples. The J gene is TRBJ1-5, the V gene TRBV7-9; D unclear. Material: CD8+ T cells from cultured PBMCs, obtained from culture after CMV antigen stimulation. The DNA of the CDR3 is TGTGCCAGCAGCGGTAGGAGCGACGGGGGCAATCAGCCCCAGCATTTT. Amino acids: CASSGRSDGGNQPQHF.